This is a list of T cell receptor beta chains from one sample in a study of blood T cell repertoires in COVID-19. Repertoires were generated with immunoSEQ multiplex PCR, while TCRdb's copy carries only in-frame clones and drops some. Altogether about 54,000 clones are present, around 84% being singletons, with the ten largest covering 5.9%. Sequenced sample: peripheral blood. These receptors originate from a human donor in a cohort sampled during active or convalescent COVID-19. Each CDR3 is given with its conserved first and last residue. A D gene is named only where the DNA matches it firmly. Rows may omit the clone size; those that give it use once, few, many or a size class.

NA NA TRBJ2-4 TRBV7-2 CASGIGGENIQYF TGTGCCAGCGGGATCGGGGGTGAAAACATTCAGTACTTC
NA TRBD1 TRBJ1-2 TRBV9 CASSLVPGQGAWYGYTF TGTGCCAGCAGCCTTGTCCCGGGACAGGGGGCGTGGTATGGCTACACCTTC
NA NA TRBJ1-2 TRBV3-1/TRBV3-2 CASSQFMEKDGYTF TGTGCCAGCAGCCAATTCATGGAGAAGGATGGCTACACCTTC
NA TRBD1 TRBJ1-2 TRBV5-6 CASSPGTGQGYTF TGTGCCAGCAGCCCCGGGACAGGGCAAGGCTACACCTTC
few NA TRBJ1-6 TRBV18 CASSPFGQTNNSPLHF TGTGCCAGCTCACCCTTCGGACAGACAAATAATTCACCCCTCCACTTT
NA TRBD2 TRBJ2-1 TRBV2 CASSEGVAGFYNEQFF TGTGCCAGCAGTGAAGGGGTAGCGGGATTTTACAATGAGCAGTTCTTC
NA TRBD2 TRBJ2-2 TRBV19 CASSALLRGGAGELFF TGTGCCAGTAGTGCTTTATTGCGGGGGGGCGCCGGGGAGCTGTTTTTT
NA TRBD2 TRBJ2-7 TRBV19 CASSARLALLSYEQYF TGTGCCAGTAGTGCCAGACTAGCCCTACTTTCCTACGAGCAGTACTTC
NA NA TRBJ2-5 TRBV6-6 CASSWRGGQETQYF TGTGCCAGCAGCTGGAGGGGGGGTCAAGAGACCCAGTACTTC
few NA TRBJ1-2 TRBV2 CASSPDSGFGYTF TGTGCCAGCAGCCCAGACTCGGGGTTTGGCTACACCTTC
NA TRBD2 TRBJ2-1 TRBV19 CASSMEGGGTMSRYNEQFF TGTGCCAGTAGTATGGAAGGCGGGGGGACCATGTCTCGCTACAATGAGCAGTTCTTC
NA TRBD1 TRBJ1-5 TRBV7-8 CASSLAGQGSSQPQHF TGTGCCAGCAGCTTAGCGGGACAGGGGAGCTCTCAGCCCCAGCATTTT
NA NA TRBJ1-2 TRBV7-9 CASSLALGSYGYTF TGTGCCAGCAGCTTAGCGCTTGGCAGCTATGGCTACACCTTC
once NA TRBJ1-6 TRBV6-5 CASSSPAQNSPLHF TGTGCCAGCAGCTCCCCCGCGCAAAATTCACCCCTCCACTTT
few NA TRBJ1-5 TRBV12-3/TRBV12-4 CASSSTPAQHF TGTGCCAGCAGTAGCACTCCTGCCCAGCATTTT
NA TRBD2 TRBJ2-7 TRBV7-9 CASSLGSRPGLPVYEQYF TGTGCCAGCAGCTTAGGTTCCAGACCGGGACTACCTGTTTACGAGCAGTACTTC
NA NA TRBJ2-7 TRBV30 CAWSVTSYEQYF TGTGCCTGGAGTGTAACATCCTACGAGCAGTACTTC
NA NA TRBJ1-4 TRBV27 CASSLRGIRGNEKLFF TGTGCCAGCAGTCTAAGAGGGATCAGGGGTAATGAAAAACTGTTTTTT
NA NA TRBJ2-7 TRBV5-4 CASSLQGSYEQYF TGTGCCAGCAGCTTGCAGGGCTCCTACGAGCAGTACTTC
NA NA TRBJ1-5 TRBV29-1 CSVARGDDQPQHF TGCAGCGTTGCCAGGGGAGATGATCAGCCCCAGCATTTT
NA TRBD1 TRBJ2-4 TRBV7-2 CASRNTTGFAKNIQYF TGTGCCAGCAGAAATACGACAGGGTTCGCCAAAAACATTCAGTACTTC
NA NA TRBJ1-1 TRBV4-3 CASSQEEGSYGEAFF TGCGCCAGCAGCCAAGAGGAAGGGAGCTACGGTGAAGCTTTCTTT
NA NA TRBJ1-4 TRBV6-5 CASSYSTQGGLVKLFF TGTGCCAGCAGTTACTCCACACAGGGCGGGCTCGTAAAACTGTTTTTT
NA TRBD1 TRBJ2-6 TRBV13 CASSFRQGRISGANVLTF TGTGCCAGCAGCTTCCGACAGGGGAGGATCTCTGGGGCCAACGTCCTGACTTTC
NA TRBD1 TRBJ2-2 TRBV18 CASSGQGAFSSGELFF TGTGCCAGCTCAGGACAGGGGGCGTTTTCCTCCGGGGAGCTGTTTTTT
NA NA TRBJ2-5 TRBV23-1 CASSSRGTQETQYF TGCGCCAGCAGTAGCAGGGGCACTCAAGAGACCCAGTACTTC
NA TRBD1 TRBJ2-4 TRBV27 CASSETGRAKNIQYF TGTGCCAGCAGTGAGACAGGGCGAGCCAAAAACATTCAGTACTTC
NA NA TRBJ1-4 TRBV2 CASTGQGGEKLFF TGTGCCAGCACGGGGCAGGGAGGAGAAAAACTGTTTTTT
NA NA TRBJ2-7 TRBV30 CAWSVLRYEQYF TGTGCCTGGAGTGTACTACGTTACGAGCAGTACTTC
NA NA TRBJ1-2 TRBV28 CASSLIPGGGYGYTF TGTGCCAGCAGTTTAATTCCGGGGGGGGGCTATGGCTACACCTTC
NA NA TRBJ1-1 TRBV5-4 CASSPQAGSTEAFF TGTGCCAGCAGCCCCCAGGCAGGATCCACTGAAGCTTTCTTT
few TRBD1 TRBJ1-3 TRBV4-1 CASSRGQGDYSGNTIYF TGCGCCAGCAGCCGAGGACAGGGGGATTACTCTGGAAACACCATATATTTT
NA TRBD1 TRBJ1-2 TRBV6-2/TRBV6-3 CASSYGQERSYGYTF TGTGCCAGCAGTTACGGACAGGAGCGCTCTTATGGCTACACCTTC
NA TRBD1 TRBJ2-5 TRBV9 CASSVAGQGARETQYF TGTGCCAGCAGCGTAGCTGGACAGGGGGCTCGAGAGACCCAGTACTTC
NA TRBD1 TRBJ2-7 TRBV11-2 CASSSRGRANEQYF TGTGCCAGCAGCTCCAGGGGGCGAGCGAACGAGCAGTACTTC
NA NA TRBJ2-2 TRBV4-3 CASSQEQGYGELFF TGCGCCAGCAGCCAGGAACAGGGTTACGGGGAGCTGTTTTTT
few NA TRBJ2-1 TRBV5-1 CASSLAQRDNEQFF TGCGCCAGCAGCCTCGCCCAGAGGGACAATGAGCAGTTCTTC
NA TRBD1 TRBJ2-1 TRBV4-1 CASSGTGVSYNEQFF TGCGCCAGCAGCGGTACAGGGGTATCCTACAATGAGCAGTTCTTC
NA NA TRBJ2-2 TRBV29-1 CSVFPTGTQNTGELFF TGCAGCGTTTTCCCAACGGGGACACAGAACACCGGGGAGCTGTTTTTT
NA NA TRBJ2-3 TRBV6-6 CASSYFRDTDTQYF TGTGCCAGCAGTTACTTCAGGGACACAGATACGCAGTATTTT
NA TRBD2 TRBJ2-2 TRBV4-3 CASSQDQLAGGTGELFF TGCGCCAGCAGCCAAGATCAACTAGCGGGGGGGACCGGGGAGCTGTTTTTT
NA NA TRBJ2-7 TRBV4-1 CASSQVPPGAGDSYEQYF TGCGCCAGCAGCCAAGTCCCACCAGGGGCAGGGGATTCCTACGAGCAGTACTTC
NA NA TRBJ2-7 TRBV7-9 CAREIQGDGYEQYF TGTGCCAGGGAAATCCAGGGTGACGGCTACGAGCAGTACTTC
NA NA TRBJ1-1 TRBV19 CASIPWGSDEAFF TGTGCCAGTATCCCCTGGGGCTCGGATGAAGCTTTCTTT
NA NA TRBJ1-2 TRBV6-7 CASQPQGDYGYTF TGTGCCAGCCAACCCCAAGGAGACTATGGCTACACCTTC
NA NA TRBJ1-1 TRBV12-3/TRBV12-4 CASSLLGPEAFF TGTGCCAGCAGTTTATTGGGGCCTGAAGCTTTCTTT
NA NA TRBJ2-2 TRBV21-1 CASSKVGRGRDTGELFF TGTGCCAGCAGCAAAGTGGGGAGAGGGCGGGACACCGGGGAGCTGTTTTTT
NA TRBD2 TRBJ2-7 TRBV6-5 CASQPAGFHEQYF TGTGCCAGCCAGCCAGCGGGGTTCCACGAGCAGTACTTC
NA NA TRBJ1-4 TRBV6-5 CASTRGGADEKLFF TGTGCCAGCACCAGAGGGGGGGCAGATGAAAAACTGTTTTTT
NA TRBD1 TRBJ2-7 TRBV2 CASRVQGASYEQYF TGTGCCAGCAGGGTACAGGGGGCTAGCTACGAGCAGTACTTC
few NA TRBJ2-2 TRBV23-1 CASLLGGARTGELFF TGCGCCAGCCTCCTCGGAGGGGCGAGGACCGGGGAGCTGTTTTTT
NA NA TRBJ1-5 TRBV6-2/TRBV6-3 CASSYRESNQPQHF TGTGCCAGCAGTTACCGAGAATCTAATCAGCCCCAGCATTTT
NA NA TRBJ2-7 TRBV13 CASSLGIGAYEQYF TGTGCCAGCAGCTTAGGGATAGGAGCCTACGAGCAGTACTTC
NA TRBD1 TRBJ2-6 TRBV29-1 CSVEGTGGASGANVLTF TGCAGCGTTGAAGGGACAGGGGGCGCGTCTGGGGCCAACGTCCTGACTTTC